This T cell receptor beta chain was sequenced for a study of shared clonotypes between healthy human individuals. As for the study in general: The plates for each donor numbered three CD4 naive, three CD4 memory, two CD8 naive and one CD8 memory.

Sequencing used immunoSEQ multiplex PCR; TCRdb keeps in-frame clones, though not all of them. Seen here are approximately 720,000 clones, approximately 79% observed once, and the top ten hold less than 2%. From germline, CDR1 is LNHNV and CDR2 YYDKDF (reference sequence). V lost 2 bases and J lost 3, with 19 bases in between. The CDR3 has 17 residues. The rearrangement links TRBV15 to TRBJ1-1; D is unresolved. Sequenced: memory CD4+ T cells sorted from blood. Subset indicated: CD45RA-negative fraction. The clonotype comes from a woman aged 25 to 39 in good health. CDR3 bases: TGTGCCACCAGCAGATTAGGGTCGAGGGCGAGGGACACTGAAGCTTTCTTT. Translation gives CATSRLGSRARDTEAFF.